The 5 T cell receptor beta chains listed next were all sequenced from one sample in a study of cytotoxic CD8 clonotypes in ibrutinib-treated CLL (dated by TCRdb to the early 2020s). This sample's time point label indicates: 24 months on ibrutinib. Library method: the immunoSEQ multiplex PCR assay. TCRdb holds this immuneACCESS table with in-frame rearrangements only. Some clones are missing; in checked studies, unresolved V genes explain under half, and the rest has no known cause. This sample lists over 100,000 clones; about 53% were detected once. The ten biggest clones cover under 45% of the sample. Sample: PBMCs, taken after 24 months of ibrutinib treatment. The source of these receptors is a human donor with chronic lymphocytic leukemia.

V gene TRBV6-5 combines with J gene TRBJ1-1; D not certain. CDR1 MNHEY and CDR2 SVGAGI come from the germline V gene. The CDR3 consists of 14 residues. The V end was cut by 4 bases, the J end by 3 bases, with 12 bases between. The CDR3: CASSLEVGDTEAFF. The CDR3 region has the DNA TGTGCCAGCAGTTTAGAGGTTGGAGACACTGAAGCTTTCTTT.

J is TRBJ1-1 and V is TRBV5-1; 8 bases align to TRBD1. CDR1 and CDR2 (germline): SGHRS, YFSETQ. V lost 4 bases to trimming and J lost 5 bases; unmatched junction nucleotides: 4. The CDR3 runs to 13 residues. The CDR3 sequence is CASSPQGGTEAFF. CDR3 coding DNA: TGCGCCAGCAGCCCACAGGGGGGTACTGAAGCTTTCTTT. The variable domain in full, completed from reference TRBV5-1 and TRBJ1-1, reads KAGVTQTPRYLIKTRGQQVTLSCSPISGHRSVSWYQQTPGQGLQFLFEYFSETQRNKGNFPGRFSGRQFSNSRSEMNVSTLELGDSALYLCASSPQGGTEAFFGQGTRLTVV.

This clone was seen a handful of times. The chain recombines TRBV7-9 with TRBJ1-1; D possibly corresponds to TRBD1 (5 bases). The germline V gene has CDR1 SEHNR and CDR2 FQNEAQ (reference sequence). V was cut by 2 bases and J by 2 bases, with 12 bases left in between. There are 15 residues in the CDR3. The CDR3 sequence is CASSLLLDSNTEAFF. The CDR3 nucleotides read TGTGCCAGCAGCTTACTACTCGACAGTAACACTGAAGCTTTCTTT.

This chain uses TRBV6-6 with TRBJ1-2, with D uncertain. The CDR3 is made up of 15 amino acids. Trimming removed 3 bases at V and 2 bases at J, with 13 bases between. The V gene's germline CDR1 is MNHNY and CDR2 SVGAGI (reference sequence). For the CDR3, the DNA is TGTGCCAGCAGTTATTTGGGCGCCCTGAACTATGGCTACACCTTC. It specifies CASSYLGALNYGYTF.

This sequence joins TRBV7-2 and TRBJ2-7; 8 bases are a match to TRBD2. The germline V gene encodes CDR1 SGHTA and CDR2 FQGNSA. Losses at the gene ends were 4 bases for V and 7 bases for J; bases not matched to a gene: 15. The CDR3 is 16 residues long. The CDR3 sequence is CASSSSIGLAVVEQYF. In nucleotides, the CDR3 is TGTGCCAGCAGCTCCTCCATCGGACTAGCAGTCGTGGAGCAGTACTTC.